The present T cell receptor beta chain was sequenced within a study of post-analysis software for immune sequencing data (dated by TCRdb to 2014 to 2015). A note on the overall study: Relapsing-remitting, secondary progressive and progressive-relapsing multiple sclerosis were recorded as disease courses, and subtype annotation was lacking for some patients. The patient repertoires were compared against some twelve previously published healthy control repertoires obtained from donors aged about 6 to 25 years. A subset of samples was prepared in parallel using single-end sample barcoding, then pooled and co-amplified after Illumina adapter ligation.

Results the study describes overall, beyond this receptor: Compared with controls, multiple sclerosis patients had significantly lower normalized Chao1 diversity, a finding suggesting substantial peripheral T-cell clonal expansion. The multiple sclerosis patient group was slightly younger than the control group. When samples were clustered directly using the F measure, samples prepared in the same batch co-clustered strongly, which prompted a batch-effect correction. Patients showed significantly higher frequencies than controls for five TRBV segments, among them TRBV5-6, TRBV5-1 and TRBV20-1.

The library was prepared using PCR. This sample was sequenced with an Illumina HiSeq 2500. To reduce PCR and sequencing biases, unique molecular identifiers were incorporated into the TCR beta cDNA libraries. About 500,000 cDNA molecules were obtained for every 1 to 10 million input T cells, so each molecule roughly corresponded to one T cell. The same protocol used for the earlier healthy control dataset was applied to prepare and sequence the patient libraries. Within a given batch, samples were prepared together, multiplexed and sequenced on the same HiSeq lane. Per the original workflow: Raw barcoded reads were processed with MIGEC, discarding single-read molecular identifier groups before consensus assembly and CDR3 extraction. VDJtools was used for post-analysis of the clonotype tables, and diversity was normalized by down-sampling every dataset to the size of the smallest sample. To correct batch-related cross-sample contamination, repertoire overlap clustering matched CDR3 amino acid sequences but not nucleotide sequences. The public reads were reanalyzed by TCRdb: fastp trimming at Q25, MiXCR alignment, in-frame beta chains only. For every CDR3 protein sequence, its rows merge into one entry that carries the most common genes and DNA. The V and J calls were determined by TCRdb, not by the authors. Across this sample there are around 710,000 distinct CDR3 sequences, with 46% seen only once. The ten largest make up approximately 5% of the sample.

To demonstrate the VDJtools post-analysis software, TCR beta repertoires were profiled from the peripheral blood of 13 young patients with multiple sclerosis. Multiple sclerosis patients were children and adolescents aged about 6 to 16 years. Sequences SGHTA (CDR1) and FQGNSA (CDR2) are obtained from the germline V gene. V sheds 5 bases and J sheds 1 base, leaving 14 bases between their ends. Including the terminal cysteine and phenylalanine, the CDR3 comprises 15 residues. The kept DNA is CDR3 alone, 45 bases in frame from the first base. Only a few counts were recorded for this clonotype. Its antigen remains undetermined. The record has no base qualities; no much larger clone is one base away.

The sequencing sample was made of blood. The chain couples TRBV7-2 to TRBJ1-1; a tentative D call is TRBD1 (5 bases match). The clonotype was recovered from a girl aged 5 to 17 with multiple sclerosis. The CDR3 loop reads CASSPWGGGNTEAFF. The nucleotide sequence reads TGTGCCAGCAGCCCCTGGGGGGGGGGGAACACTGAAGCTTTCTTT.